The source of this T cell receptor (beta chain) is a study of blood T cell repertoires in COVID-19. At the level of the study: Samples taken during acute and convalescent COVID-19 were collected in the United States, Italy and Spain. PBMCs, B-cell-depleted T cells, or T cells provided the cDNA or gDNA that made up the material.

In the original analysis: The assay estimated nucleated cells by amplifying reference gene primers. Using immunoSEQ multiplex PCR, the repertoire was profiled, and TCRdb retains in-frame clones only, with some absent. Clonal size and the V and J genes are those of that table, whereas D and trimming came from the DNA. The repertoire has under 250,000 clones, around 88% of them found once; the top ten carry around 8.1%. Comments on this clone: This same CDR3 is encoded by further DNA sequences in the sample.

CDR1 MGHRA and CDR2 YSYEKL come from the germline V gene. This CDR3 comprises 15 residues. With 1 base removed from V and 2 bases from J, the gap between germline ends came to 9 bases. This chain joins TRBV4-1 and TRBJ1-3; no clear D. The receptor was isolated from a man in his forties with active or convalescent COVID-19. The sample was peripheral blood. CDR3 loop: CASSQGHSAGNTIYF. The CDR3 DNA reads as TGCGCCAGCAGCCAAGGACATTCTGCTGGAAACACCATATATTTT.